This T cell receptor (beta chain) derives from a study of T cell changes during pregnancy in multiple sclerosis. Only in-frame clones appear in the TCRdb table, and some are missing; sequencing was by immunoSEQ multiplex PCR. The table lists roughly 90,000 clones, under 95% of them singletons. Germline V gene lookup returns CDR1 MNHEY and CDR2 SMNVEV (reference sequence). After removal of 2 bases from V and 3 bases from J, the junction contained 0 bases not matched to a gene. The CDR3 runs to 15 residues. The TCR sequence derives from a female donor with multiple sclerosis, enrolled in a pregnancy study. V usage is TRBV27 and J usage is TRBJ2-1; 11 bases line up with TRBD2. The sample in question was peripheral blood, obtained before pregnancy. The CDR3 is CASSLGTSGYNEQFF. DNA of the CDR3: TGTGCCAGCAGTTTAGGGACTAGCGGCTACAATGAGCAGTTCTTC.